A selection of T cell receptor beta chains follows, all from one sample in a study of blood T cell repertoires in COVID-19. The repertoire was sequenced with immunoSEQ multiplex PCR; TCRdb's copy has only in-frame clones and lacks some. In the table there are a few hundred thousand clones, approximately 89% of which are singletons. The specimen sequenced was peripheral blood. Every receptor here comes from a woman aged 45-65 years with COVID-19, enrolled during active disease. The CDR3 runs from the conserved cysteine through the conserved F or W. D genes are given only for firm matches. Only part of the rows carry a size: once, few, many, or a class if the clone is expanded.

j_call d_call clone_size cdr3_length v_call cdr3_nt cdr3_aa
TRBJ1-1 . . 14 TRBV18 TGTGCCAGCTCACCAGGGGCCATGAACACTGAAGCTTTCTTT CASSPGAMNTEAFF
TRBJ2-1 TRBD1 . 15 TRBV3-1/TRBV3-2 TGTGCCAGCAGCCAGGGTCCGGGACAGGGAGGTGAGCAGTTCTTC CASSQGPGQGGEQFF
TRBJ2-2 . . 13 TRBV19 TGTGCCAGTAGGGGCCTCGGCACCGGGGAGCTGTTTTTT CASRGLGTGELFF
TRBJ1-1 . . 14 TRBV7-2 TGTGCCAGCAGCTCCTGGGGAGTGGGCACTGAAGCTTTCTTT CASSSWGVGTEAFF
TRBJ2-1 . . 15 TRBV5-8 TGTGCCAGCAGCTTAGGGGATACCTCCTACAATGAGCAGTTCTTC CASSLGDTSYNEQFF
TRBJ1-5 . few 12 TRBV7-2 TGTGCCAGCAGCTCCAGGGGTCAGCCCCAGCATTTT CASSSRGQPQHF
TRBJ1-1 . . 16 TRBV5-1 TGCGCCAGCAGCTTGGCAGGGAGGGCGATTAACACTGAAGCTTTCTTT CASSLAGRAINTEAFF
TRBJ1-1 TRBD1 . 13 TRBV29-1 TGCAGCGCCGGGACAGGGGGAGGTGGTGAAGCTTTCTTT CSAGTGGGGEAFF
TRBJ1-1 TRBD1 . 13 TRBV29-1 TGCAGCGGGCAGGGGGCGCGAGACACTGAAGCTTTCTTT CSGQGARDTEAFF
TRBJ1-1 . . 13 TRBV19 TGTGCCAGTAGTATCGGACAGAACACTGAAGCTTTCTTT CASSIGQNTEAFF
TRBJ1-2 . once 13 TRBV5-1 TGCGCCAGCAGCGGGGGCCCGGGCTATGGCTACACCTTC CASSGGPGYGYTF